This T cell receptor (beta chain) was observed in a study of blood T cell repertoires in COVID-19. Overall study: The United States, Italy and Spain provided the acute and convalescent COVID-19 samples.

Clones were sequenced by immunoSEQ multiplex PCR, and TCRdb holds only the in-frame ones, with some missing. This sample has tens of thousands of clones, with 65% to 90% found just once. This clone turned up a few times. Between the trimmed V and J ends, which lost 8 bases and 2 bases, there was a span of 13 bases. This CDR3 spans 15 amino acids. Germline assignment: CDR1 MNHEY and CDR2 SVGAGI. This TCR was recovered from a woman of 80 years or more with active or convalescent COVID-19. The sequencing sample was made of peripheral blood. This rearrangement joins TRBV6-5 to TRBJ2-6, with TRBD1 as a possible D gene (6 bases). The CDR3 sequence is CASETGHTGANVLTF. CDR3 bases: TGTGCCAGCGAAACGGGACACACTGGGGCCAACGTCCTGACTTTC.